A single T cell receptor beta chain is shown here with its context. Its antigen is currently not known. No base quality values were provided; no much bigger clone lies one nucleotide off. Collaborating institutions collected whole blood in K2EDTA tubes following their own protocols. For TCRbeta analysis, collaborators shipped samples in one of three forms: frozen whole blood, isolated PBMCs, or DNA extracted from either of those sample types. CDR1 and CDR2 are read off the germline V gene as SGHTA and FQGNSA. Cut back by 5 bases and 5 bases, the V and J ends lie 10 bases apart. The CDR3 measures 12 amino acids from cysteine to phenylalanine. Only the CDR3 DNA stays, 36 bases, in frame from base 1. This entry belongs to a study of blood T cell repertoires in COVID-19 (dated by TCRdb to 2020 to 2022). Broadly, across the study: Samples from collaborators originated in the United States, Italy and Spain and spanned both the acute and convalescent phases of COVID-19. The repertoires were released in a freely available public database meant as a resource for research on the immune response to SARS-CoV-2. Where available, HLA class I and class II types were obtained from metadata supplied by the sample provider rather than from assay-based typing. The dataset comprised deeply sampled blood TCRbeta repertoires from subjects exposed to, actively infected with, or recovered from COVID-19. The sample metadata nearly always contained a de-identified subject ID, COVID-19 status, age in years and sex. The samples were drawn from the first 160 participants of the ongoing ImmuneRACE study and from 1,254 subjects provided by 6 global collaborators. The material from the prospective study consisted of cDNA or gDNA derived from T cells, B-cell-depleted T cells, or PBMCs.

The paper as a whole reports these results and caveats: The quantity of clinical and demographic metadata differed by source and by participant and was supplied without curation.

TCRbeta CDR3 regions were amplified from genomic DNA using the immunoSEQ Assay, a bias-controlled multiplex PCR. Regarding the original processing steps: The number of nucleated cells in each sample was estimated from the amplification of reference gene primers within the assay. To quantify the absolute abundance of each unique TCRbeta CDR3 rearrangement, sequence reads were collapsed and filtered. Productive Simpson clonality was computed per sample as the square root of Simpson's diversity index over productive rearrangements. TCRdb holds this immuneACCESS table with in-frame rearrangements only. Some clones are missing; in checked studies, unresolved V genes explain under half, and the rest has no known cause. That table furnishes V, J and clone size, whereas the DNA furnished D and trimming. This sample is represented by approximately 220,000 clones; approximately 84% of them were singletons. Together, the top ten hold less than 2.5% of the sample.

The sequence joins TRBV7-2 to TRBJ2-7; the D segment cannot be called with confidence. The sequenced sample was peripheral blood. The sequence was obtained from an older woman with acute or convalescent COVID-19. Here is the DNA: TGTGCCAGCAGCCCGCTAATTAACGAGCAGTACTTC. This yields the protein CASSPLINEQYF.